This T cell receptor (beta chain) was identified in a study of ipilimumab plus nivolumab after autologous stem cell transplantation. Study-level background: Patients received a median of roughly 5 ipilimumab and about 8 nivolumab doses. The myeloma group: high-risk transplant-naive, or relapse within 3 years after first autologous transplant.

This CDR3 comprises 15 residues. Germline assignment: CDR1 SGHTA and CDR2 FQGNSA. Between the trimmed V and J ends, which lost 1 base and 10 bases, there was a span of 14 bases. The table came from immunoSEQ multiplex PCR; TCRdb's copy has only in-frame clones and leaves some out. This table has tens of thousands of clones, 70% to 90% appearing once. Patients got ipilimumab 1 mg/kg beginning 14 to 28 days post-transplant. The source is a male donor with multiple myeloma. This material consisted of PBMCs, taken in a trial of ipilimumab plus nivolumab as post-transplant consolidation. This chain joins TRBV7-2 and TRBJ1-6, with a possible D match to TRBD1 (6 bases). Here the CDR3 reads CASSLVAGVESPLHF. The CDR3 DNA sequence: TGTGCCAGCAGCTTAGTGGCAGGGGTCGAATCACCCCTCCACTTT. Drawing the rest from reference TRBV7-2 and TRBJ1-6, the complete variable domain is GAGVSQSPSNKVTEKGKDVELRCDPISGHTALYWYRQSLGQGLEFLIYFQGNSAPDKSGLPSDRFSAERTGGSVSTLTIQRTQQEDSAVYLCASSLVAGVESPLHFGNGTRLTVT.